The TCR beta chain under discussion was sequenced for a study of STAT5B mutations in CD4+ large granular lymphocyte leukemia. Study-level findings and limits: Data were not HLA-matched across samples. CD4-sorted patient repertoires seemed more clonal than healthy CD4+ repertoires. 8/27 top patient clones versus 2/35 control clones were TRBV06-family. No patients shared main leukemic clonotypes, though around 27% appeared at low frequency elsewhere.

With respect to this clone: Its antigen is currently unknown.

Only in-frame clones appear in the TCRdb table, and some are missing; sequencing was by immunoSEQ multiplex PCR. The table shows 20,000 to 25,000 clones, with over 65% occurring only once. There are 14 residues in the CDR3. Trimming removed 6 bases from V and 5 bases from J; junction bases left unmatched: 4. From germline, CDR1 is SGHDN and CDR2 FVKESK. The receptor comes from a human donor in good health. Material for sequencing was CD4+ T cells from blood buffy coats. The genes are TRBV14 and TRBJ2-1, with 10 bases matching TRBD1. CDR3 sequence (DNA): TGTGCCAGCAGGGGGACAGGGGAAAACAATGAGCAGTTCTTC. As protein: CASRGTGENNEQFF.